This T cell receptor beta chain was recovered during a study of beta chain features in type 1 diabetes. Overall study results and limits: These data did not resolve whether HLA type affects TCRB rearrangement.

Regarding this clone: Antigen: not known.

The V end lost 8 bases, the J end lost 4 bases, and 12 bases lay between the germline ends. Looked up from germline, CDR1 is KGHSH and CDR2 is LQKENI. The CDR3 covers 13 residues. Every isolated RNA sample was fully reverse transcribed, so sequencing captured expressed TCRB transcripts. Profiling relied on immunoSEQ multiplex PCR, and the TCRdb table lists in-frame clones only, not all of them. The data contain about 130,000 clones, approximately 9.2% of them singletons. The source material was central memory CD4+ T cells from blood. The receptor comes from a young man in good health. This rearrangement joins TRBV18 to TRBJ2-1; D remains ambiguous. The CDR3: CASGSSEYNEQFF. CDR3 DNA: TGTGCCAGCGGCAGTTCCGAATACAATGAGCAGTTCTTC.